A selection of T cell receptor beta chains follows, all from one sample in a study of sequential checkpoint blockade in melanoma. Profiling relied on immunoSEQ multiplex PCR, and the TCRdb table lists in-frame clones only, not all of them. Among 4,000 to 5,000 clones listed, about a third were seen once. The sequences come from tumor tissue (inferred from file names), collected from a patient given nivolumab and ipilimumab in sequence. All receptors come from a human donor with melanoma. CDR3s include the opening cysteine and the closing phenylalanine or tryptophan. Fields, in order: V gene, D gene, J gene, clone size, CDR3 protein, CDR3 DNA. D genes are given only for firm matches. The size field is filled for only some rows; it gives once, few, many or a size class.

TRBV6-8	.	TRBJ1-5	.	CASSYRQYSNQPQHF	TGTGCCAGCAGTTACAGGCAGTATAGCAATCAGCCCCAGCATTTT
TRBV11-3	TRBD2	TRBJ2-2	few	CASSLSGRSTTGELFF	TGTGCCAGCAGCTTAAGCGGGAGGAGCACTACCGGGGAGCTGTTTTTT
TRBV29-1	TRBD1	TRBJ2-4	.	CSVEQGAKNIQYF	TGCAGCGTGGAACAGGGGGCCAAAAACATTCAGTACTTC
TRBV11-3	TRBD2	TRBJ2-7	.	CASSLVYQSSGTLSREQYF	TGTGCCAGCAGCTTAGTATATCAGTCTAGCGGAACTTTGAGTAGAGAGCAGTACTTC
TRBV30	TRBD1	TRBJ1-2	.	CATDRSSYGYTF	TGTGCCACGGACAGGTCCTCCTATGGCTACACCTTC
TRBV6-8	.	TRBJ1-3	few	CASSTQGNTIYF	TGTGCCAGCAGCACACAGGGAAACACCATATATTTT
TRBV19	TRBD1	TRBJ1-5	.	CASSTGSRGLGQPQHF	TGTGCCAGTAGTACCGGTTCCAGGGGGCTAGGTCAGCCCCAGCATTTT
TRBV28	TRBD1	TRBJ1-5	.	CASSWDRTSNQPQHF	TGTGCCAGCAGCTGGGACAGGACTAGCAATCAGCCCCAGCATTTT
TRBV11-3	.	TRBJ2-1	few	CASSHTSYRSYNEQFF	TGTGCCAGCAGCCACACTAGCTATCGCTCCTACAATGAGCAGTTCTTC
TRBV28	.	TRBJ1-1	.	CASRRGSGTEAFF	TGTGCCAGCCGGCGAGGGTCGGGCACTGAAGCTTTCTTT
TRBV6-8	.	TRBJ2-3	.	CASSYSNGGIDTQYF	TGTGCCAGCAGTTACTCGAACGGGGGAATAGATACGCAGTATTTT
TRBV11-3	TRBD2	TRBJ2-7	few	CASSSRRRTSGSRF	TGTGCCAGCAGCTCTAGACGCCGGACTAGCGGGAGTAGGTTC
TRBV6-8	.	TRBJ2-7	medium-sized	CASSQRGTYEQYF	TGTGCCAGCAGCCAGAGGGGAACCTACGAGCAGTACTTC
TRBV18	.	TRBJ1-1	few	CASSPPGVGNTEAFF	TGTGCCAGCTCACCACCGGGGGTGGGGAACACTGAAGCTTTCTTT
TRBV6-8	.	TRBJ1-1	.	CASHPLWVNTEAFF	TGTGCCAGCCATCCGCTTTGGGTGAACACTGAAGCTTTCTTT
TRBV9	TRBD1	TRBJ1-1	few	CASDHRGRGGTEAFF	TGTGCCAGTGATCACAGGGGGCGCGGGGGCACTGAAGCTTTCTTT
TRBV28	.	TRBJ1-5	.	CASSLDFSNQPQHF	TGTGCCAGCAGTTTGGACTTTAGCAATCAGCCCCAGCATTTT
TRBV28	.	TRBJ1-4	.	CASSLTSRGGKLFF	TGTGCCAGCAGTTTAACCTCCCGCGGAGGGAAACTGTTTTTT
TRBV30	.	TRBJ2-6	.	CAWSVAGANVLTF	TGTGCCTGGAGTGTGGCTGGGGCCAACGTCCTGACTTTC
TRBV28	TRBD1	TRBJ1-2	.	CASSSYLGTGGYGYTF	TGTGCCAGCAGTTCATACCTCGGGACAGGAGGCTATGGCTACACCTTC
TRBV11-3	.	TRBJ1-2	.	CASLSPRGEIYGYTF	TGTGCCAGCCTATCTCCCAGGGGTGAGATCTATGGCTACACCTTC
TRBV2	.	TRBJ2-7	few	CASSQQGSPYEQYF	TGTGCCAGCAGTCAGCAGGGTAGCCCCTACGAGCAGTACTTC
TRBV11-3	.	TRBJ2-7	.	CASSPGLVSYEQYF	TGTGCCAGCAGTCCCGGACTGGTCTCCTACGAGCAGTACTTC
TRBV9	.	TRBJ1-2	.	CASSVDARLGYGYTF	TGTGCCAGCAGCGTAGATGCGAGGTTGGGCTATGGCTACACCTTC
TRBV6-8	.	TRBJ2-3	.	CAIGSSRNTQYF	TGTGCCATCGGGTCGAGTCGTAACACGCAGTATTTT
TRBV9	.	TRBJ1-5	.	CASSVLGNQPQHF	TGTGCCAGCAGTGTTCTAGGGAATCAGCCCCAGCATTTT
TRBV14	TRBD2	TRBJ2-5	few	CASSPSGRAGETQYF	TGTGCCAGCAGCCCAAGCGGGAGGGCCGGGGAGACCCAGTACTTC
TRBV14	.	TRBJ1-1	.	CASSQFRGSALGIEAFF	TGTGCCAGCAGTCAGTTTCGGGGGTCGGCTCTCGGTATTGAAGCTTTCTTT
TRBV19	TRBD1	TRBJ1-4	.	CASIPGQGRTNEKLFF	TGTGCCAGTATCCCAGGACAGGGTCGCACTAATGAAAAACTGTTTTTT